This T cell receptor (beta chain) stems from a study of cytomegalovirus exposure and HLA in healthy donors. Study outcomes and limitations: Presence/absence analyses rested on an assumption that sequencing depth was roughly uniform across donors. Reportedly, a later analysis found an Asian-associated ancestry cluster had fewer N-insertions than the roughly 670-donor mean. In an earlier analysis, about 87% or about 30%: the productive usage of most TCR beta V segments. It was reported that TCR beta sequences correctly inferred the HLA-A and HLA-B alleles for most subjects.

Germline-derived CDR1 and CDR2 are SGHDT and YYEEEE. This CDR3 has 14 residues. V was pared by 3 bases and J by 0 bases, with 10 bases between. A note on this clone: Its specificity is unknown.

The PCR contained 60 Vbeta and 13 Jbeta primers. The table came from immunoSEQ multiplex PCR; TCRdb's copy has only in-frame clones and leaves some out. The sample gives approximately 190,000 clones, around 78% of which show up once; 13% to 15% is in the top ten. Sequencing used PBMCs. This chain links TRBV5-6 with TRBJ2-7; TRBD2 is a possible D gene (6 bases). The TCR sequence derives from a woman aged 25 to 39 in good health and CMV-seropositive. CDR3 region: CASSSPGLSYEQYF. CDR3 bases: TGTGCCAGCAGCTCACCGGGACTCTCCTACGAGCAGTACTTC.